This T cell receptor (beta chain) was identified in a study of shared clonotypes between healthy human individuals. Notes on the study in general: It was observed that roughly 5.5% of naive CD4 clonotypes were shared across several donors.

The assay was carried out at the deep level. The repertoire was sequenced with immunoSEQ multiplex PCR; TCRdb's copy has only in-frame clones and lacks some. The sample includes some 240,000 clones, 50% to 80% seen only once; the top ten take roughly 10%. This clone was seen a single time. Its antigen is not known. Germline V gene lookup returns CDR1 MDHEN and CDR2 SYDVKM. The germline V and J ends were trimmed by 10 bases and 10 bases, with 23 bases remaining between them. CDR3 length equals 14 residues. The receptor's source is a young man in good health. This rearrangement joins TRBV28 to TRBJ1-5, with D hard to call. Sequencing used memory CD4+ T cells sorted from blood. Subset: CD45RA-negative fraction. CDR3 sequence reads: CATNFGRRDFPQHF. DNA for the CDR3: TGTGCCACCAATTTTGGTAGGAGGGATTTTCCCCAGCATTTT.